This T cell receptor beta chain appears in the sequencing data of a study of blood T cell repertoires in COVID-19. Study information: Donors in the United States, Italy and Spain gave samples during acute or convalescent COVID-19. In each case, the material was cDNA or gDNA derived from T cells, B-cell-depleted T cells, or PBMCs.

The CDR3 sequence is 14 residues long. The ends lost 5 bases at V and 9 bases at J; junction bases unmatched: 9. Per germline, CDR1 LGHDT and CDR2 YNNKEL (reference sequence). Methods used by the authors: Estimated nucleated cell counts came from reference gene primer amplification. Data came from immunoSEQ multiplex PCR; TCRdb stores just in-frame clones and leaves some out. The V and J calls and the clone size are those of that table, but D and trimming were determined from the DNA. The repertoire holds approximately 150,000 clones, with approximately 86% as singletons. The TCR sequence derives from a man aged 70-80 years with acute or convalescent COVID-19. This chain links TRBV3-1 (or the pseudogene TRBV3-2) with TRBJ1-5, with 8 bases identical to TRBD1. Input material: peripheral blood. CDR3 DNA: TGTGCCAGCAGCGAAGGACAGGGAAGGGGGCCCCAGCATTTT. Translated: CASSEGQGRGPQHF.